The entry below describes one T cell receptor beta chain. Its antigen is still unknown. Germline and junction disagree at one end, which may indicate a read error. It was with 60 Vbeta and 13 Jbeta primers that the PCR ran. Produced via immunoSEQ multiplex PCR; TCRdb's table is partial and in-frame only. Counted here are fewer than 150,000 clones, around 83% occurring once; the ten biggest clones make up roughly 4%. The data were obtained in a study of cytomegalovirus exposure and HLA in healthy donors. Study-wide background: Researchers found that under 90% of some 400 genotyped donors fell within the Caucasian-associated ancestry cluster. General study results and limits: Most TCR sequences were seen very rarely across donors, but some public TCRs occurred in many. Presence/absence analysis assumed near-uniform sequencing depth across donors. Reportedly, a later analysis found an Asian-associated ancestry cluster had fewer N-insertions than the approximately 670-donor mean.

The CDR3 length is 16 residues. Germline CDR1 and CDR2: MGHRA and YSYEKL. The clonotype originates from a man aged 35-49 years in good health and CMV-seropositive. The chain carries TRBV4-1 and TRBJ2-7, with 8 bases matching TRBD1. The sample was PBMCs. Here the CDR3 DNA reads TGCGCCAGCAGCCTCCCCGGACAGGGTGAATCCTACGAGCAGTGCTTC. Protein product: CASSLPGQGESYEQCF.